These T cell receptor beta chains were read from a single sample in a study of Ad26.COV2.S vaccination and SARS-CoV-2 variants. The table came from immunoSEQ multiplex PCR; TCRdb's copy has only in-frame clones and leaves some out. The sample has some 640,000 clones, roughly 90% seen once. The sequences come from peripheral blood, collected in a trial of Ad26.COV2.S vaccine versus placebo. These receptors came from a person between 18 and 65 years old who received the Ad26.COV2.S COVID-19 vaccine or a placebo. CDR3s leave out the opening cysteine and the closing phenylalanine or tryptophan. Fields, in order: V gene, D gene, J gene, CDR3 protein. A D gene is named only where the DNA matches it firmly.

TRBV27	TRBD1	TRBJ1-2	ASSSGGHGYT
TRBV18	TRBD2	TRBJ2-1	ASSYLAGGPTGSYNEQF
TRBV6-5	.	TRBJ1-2	ASSSRDGWDGYT
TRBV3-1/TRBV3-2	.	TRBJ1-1	ASSLLTAATEAF
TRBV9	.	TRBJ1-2	ASSGTGRINGYT
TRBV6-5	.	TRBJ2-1	ASSYGGFREGEQF
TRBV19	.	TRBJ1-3	ASITGSGNTIY
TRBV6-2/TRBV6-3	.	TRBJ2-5	ASSYSFTGLPGTQY
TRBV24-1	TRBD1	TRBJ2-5	ATSDRDRGGETQY
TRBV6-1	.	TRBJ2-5	ASSVAPQETQY
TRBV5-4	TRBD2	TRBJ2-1	ASSPLAGVSYNEQF
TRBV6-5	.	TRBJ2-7	ASSTTGLGGYEQY
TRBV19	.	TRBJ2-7	ASSAPRQGAYEQY
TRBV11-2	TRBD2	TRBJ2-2	ASSLRREGLTGELF
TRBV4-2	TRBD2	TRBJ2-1	ASSRQREGYNEQF